This T cell receptor beta chain was captured in a study of cytotoxic CD8 clonotypes in ibrutinib-treated CLL. In the case of this clone: Its antigen is unidentified.

Points from the study as a whole: Under therapy, public clonotypes either contracted or stayed stable, and they were uncommon.

Repertoires were generated with immunoSEQ multiplex PCR, while TCRdb's copy carries only in-frame clones and drops some. The data show under 200,000 clones, with roughly four fifths seen just once and roughly 1.9% held by the top ten. With 1 base clipped from V and 5 bases from J, the junction kept 2 bases outside the gene matches. CDR1 and CDR2 (germline): ENHRY, SYGVKD. The CDR3 is 15 residues long. The rearrangement links TRBV10-3 to TRBJ2-1; 10 bases map to TRBD1. The sample was PBMCs, taken after 12 months of ibrutinib treatment. The sequence was collected from a human donor with chronic lymphocytic leukemia. This chain's CDR3 is CAISEWDRGHNEQFF. CDR3 bases: TGTGCCATCAGTGAGTGGGACAGGGGCCACAATGAGCAGTTCTTC.